A single sample is the source of the 6 T cell receptor beta chains below, sequenced in a study of Graves' ophthalmopathy and Graves' hyperthyroidism. Scientists amplified the TCR beta CDR3 regions from RNA transcripts. Amplification began with first-round RT-PCR using HTBI primers, then second-round multiplex PCR was performed. TCRdb called the multiplex PCR reads again in MiXCR, with one record for every CDR3 protein. The data contain about 1.1 million distinct CDR3 sequences, about two fifths of them seen just once; the ten biggest clones take up around 10%. Sequencing input: peripheral blood or thyroid tissue (not recorded which). The origin of the receptors is an adult man with Graves' hyperthyroidism.

At least ten counts were recorded for this clonotype. This chain uses TRBV15 with TRBJ1-1, with D tentatively TRBD1 (6 bases). V gave up 3 bases and J gave up 4 bases, with 15 bases separating them. The CDR3 length is 15 residues. Germline CDR1 is LNHNV and CDR2 is YYDKDF (reference sequence). The DNA for the CDR3 is TGTGCCACCAGCAGTCGTTCAGGGGCTAGCACTGAAGCTTTCTTT. The encoded protein is CATSSRSGASTEAFF.

J is TRBJ1-6 and V is TRBV10-3, with D maybe TRBD1 (5 bases). V lost 6 bases and J 7 bases, leaving 13 bases between the germline ends. This CDR3 comprises 14 residues. From germline, CDR1 is ENHRY and CDR2 SYGVKD. CDR3 DNA: TGTGCCATCAGCGAAGGGGCGGGGAATTCACCCCTCCACTTT. This gives the protein CAISEGAGNSPLHF.

The V call is TRBV3-1, the J call TRBJ1-1; maybe TRBD1 (5 bases). Germline V CDR1 and CDR2: LGHDT, YNNKEL (reference sequence). Trimming pared 4 bases from V and 1 base from J, leaving 13 bases between. The CDR3 sequence is 15 residues long. The CDR3 loop reads CASSPGRGGNTEAFF. In nucleotides, the CDR3 is TGTGCCAGCAGCCCAGGCCGGGGGGGGAACACTGAAGCTTTCTTT.

The CDR3 region is CASSSPGQGAPGANVLTF. The CDR3 nucleotides are TGTGCCAGCAGCTCGCCGGGACAGGGGGCGCCTGGGGCCAACGTCCTGACTTTC. This chain links TRBV7-8 with TRBJ2-6; 12 bases agree with TRBD1. Germline CDR1 SGHVS, CDR2 FQNEAQ. J gave up 2 bases and V 4 bases, and 6 bases lay outside the gene matches. This CDR3 has 18 amino acids.

This clonotype was observed many times. The chain recombines TRBV20-1 with TRBJ2-5; the match to TRBD1 covers 9 bases. The CDR3 is 14 residues long. V trimming: 6 bases; J trimming: 4 bases; junction bases outside the gene matches: 9. Germline values: CDR1 DFQATT, CDR2 SNEGSKA (reference sequence). As DNA, the CDR3 is TGCAGTGCGGAAGGACAGGGGAGGTCAGAGACCCAGTACTTC. It translates to CSAEGQGRSETQYF.

The chain joins TRBV12-3 or TRBV12-4 to TRBJ1-1; the match to TRBD1 covers 10 bases. This CDR3 comprises 15 residues. J lost 4 bases, V lost 4 bases, and 6 bases had no gene match. The CDR3 is CASSYSGTGATEAFF. In DNA, the CDR3 is TGTGCCAGCAGTTACTCCGGGACAGGGGCCACTGAAGCTTTCTTT.